This T cell receptor beta chain is from a study of tumor-infiltrating lymphocytes in localized non-small cell lung cancer. In the study overall: From each patient, both tumor and uninvolved lung, non-adjacent to tumor, were sampled.

As regards this clone: Its matching antigen is unknown.

Germline values: CDR1 SNHLY, CDR2 FYNNEI. The length of the CDR3 is 14 residues. The V and J ends lost 6 bases and 6 bases respectively, with 15 bases between them. TCRdb's copy holds only in-frame clones and misses some; the assay was immunoSEQ multiplex PCR. Of 13,000 or so clones detected, 65% to 85% appear once; the ten largest clones hold roughly 12%. Study conclusions and caveats: Tumors had more T cell infiltration than uninvolved lung, per TCRbeta sequencing and CD3 counts. Different pieces of the same tissue went to different assays, confounding technical variation with intratumor heterogeneity.

The origin of this receptor is a human donor with non-small cell lung cancer. The genes are TRBV2 and TRBJ1-5; D might be TRBD1 (5 bases). What was sequenced was lung tumor tissue. CDR3 DNA: TGTGCCAGCAGCGAGACAGACTTGGGTCAGCCCCAGCATTTT. Encoded protein: CASSETDLGQPQHF.